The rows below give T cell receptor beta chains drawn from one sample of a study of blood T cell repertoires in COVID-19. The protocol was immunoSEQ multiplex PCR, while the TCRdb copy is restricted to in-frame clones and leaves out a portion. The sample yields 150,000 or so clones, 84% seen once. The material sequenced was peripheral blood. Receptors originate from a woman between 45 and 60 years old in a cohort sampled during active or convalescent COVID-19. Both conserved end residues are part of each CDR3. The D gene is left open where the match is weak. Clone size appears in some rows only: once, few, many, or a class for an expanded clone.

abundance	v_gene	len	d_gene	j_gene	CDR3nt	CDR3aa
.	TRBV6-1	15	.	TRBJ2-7	TGTGCCAGCAGTGAACCCCGGCTAGCGATGTACGAGCAGTACTTC	CASSEPRLAMYEQYF
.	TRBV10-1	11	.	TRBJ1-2	TGCGCCAGCATCATAGGGGATGGCTACACCTTC	CASIIGDGYTF
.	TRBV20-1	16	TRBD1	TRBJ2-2	TGCAGTGCTAGTGGCGCCGGGACAGGGAACACCGGGGAGCTGTTTTTT	CSASGAGTGNTGELFF
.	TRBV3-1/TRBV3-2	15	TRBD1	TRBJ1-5	TGTGCCAGCAGCCCTGGGACAGGGGGAACTCAGCCCCAGCATTTT	CASSPGTGGTQPQHF
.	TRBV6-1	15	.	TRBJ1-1	TGTGCCAGCAGTGAAATGGAACGGGTAAGGACTGAAGCTTTCTTT	CASSEMERVRTEAFF
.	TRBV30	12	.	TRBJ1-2	TGTGCCTGGAGCAACGAGGGGGTCGGCTACACCTTC	CAWSNEGVGYTF
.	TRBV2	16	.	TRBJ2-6	TGTGCCAGCAGCCCCGCGGCTTGGCGTGGGGCCAACGTCCTGACTTTC	CASSPAAWRGANVLTF
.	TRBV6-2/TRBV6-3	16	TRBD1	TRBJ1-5	TGTGCCAGCAGCCGGGACAGGGAGAATAGCAATCAGCCCCAGCATTTT	CASSRDRENSNQPQHF
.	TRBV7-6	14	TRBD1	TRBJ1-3	TGTGCCAGCAGCCCCCCGGGACAGGGCGACACCATATATTTT	CASSPPGQGDTIYF
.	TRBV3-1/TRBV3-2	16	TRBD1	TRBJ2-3	TGTGCCAGCAGCCAAGGGGGACAGGGGGGAACAGATACGCAGTATTTT	CASSQGGQGGTDTQYF
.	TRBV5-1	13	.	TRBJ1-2	TGCGCCAGCAGCTTGAAGGGGGACTATGGCTACACCTTC	CASSLKGDYGYTF
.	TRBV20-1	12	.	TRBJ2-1	TGCAGTGCTAGTCCCGGGAACAATGAGCAGTTCTTC	CSASPGNNEQFF
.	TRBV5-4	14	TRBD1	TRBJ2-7	TGTGCCAGCAGCCAATACGACAGGGGTGGCGAGCAGTACTTC	CASSQYDRGGEQYF
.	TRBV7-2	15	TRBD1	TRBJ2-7	TGTGCCAGCAGCGGACAGGGACAGTACTCCTACGAGCAGTACTTC	CASSGQGQYSYEQYF
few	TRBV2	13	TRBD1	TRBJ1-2	TGTGCCACAGGACAGGGGGGGTCTTATGGCTACACCTTC	CATGQGGSYGYTF
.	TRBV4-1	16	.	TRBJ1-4	TGCGCCAGCAGCCAAGTCCCAGGGGTAGATAATGAAAAACTGTTTTTT	CASSQVPGVDNEKLFF
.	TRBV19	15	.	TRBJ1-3	TGTGCCAGTAGCACACAGGGTAGGAAGGGAAACACCATATATTTT	CASSTQGRKGNTIYF
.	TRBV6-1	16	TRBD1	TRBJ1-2	TGTGCCAGCAGTGAACGGGACAGGACCATAAGTGGTAGCTACACCTTC	CASSERDRTISGSYTF
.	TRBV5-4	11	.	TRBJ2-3	TGTGCCAGCAGCGAACAGAGTACGCAGTATTTT	CASSEQSTQYF
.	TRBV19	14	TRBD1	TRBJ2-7	TGTGCCAGTAGTACCGGGACAGGGGCCTACGAGCAGTACTTC	CASSTGTGAYEQYF
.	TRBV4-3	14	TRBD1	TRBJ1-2	TGCGCCAGCAGCGGGCAGGGGGCTAACTATGGCTACACCTTC	CASSGQGANYGYTF
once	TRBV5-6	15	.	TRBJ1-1	TGTGCCAGCAGCTTGCAGGGGTCACCCTCCCTTGAAGCTTTCTTT	CASSLQGSPSLEAFF
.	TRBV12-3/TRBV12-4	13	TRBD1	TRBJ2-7	TGTGCCAGCGAGAGGACAGGGGAATACGAGCAGTACTTC	CASERTGEYEQYF
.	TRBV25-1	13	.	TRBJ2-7	TGTGCCAGCAGGAAGGACAATTCCTACGAGCAGTACTTC	CASRKDNSYEQYF
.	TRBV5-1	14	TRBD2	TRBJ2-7	TGCGCCAGCATGAGCGGGGGGGCGGACTACGAGCAGTACTTC	CASMSGGADYEQYF
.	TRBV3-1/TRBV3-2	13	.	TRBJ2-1	TGTGCCAGCAGTCAGGTGGGGGGTACTGAGCAGTTCTTC	CASSQVGGTEQFF
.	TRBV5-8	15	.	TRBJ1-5	TGTGCCAGCAGCGATTGGATGGGCAGCAATCAGCCCCAGCATTTT	CASSDWMGSNQPQHF
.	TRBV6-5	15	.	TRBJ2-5	TGTGCCAGCAGCACGGACCGGGGGGCGCAAGAGACCCAGTACTTC	CASSTDRGAQETQYF
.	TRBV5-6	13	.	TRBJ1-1	TGTGCCAGCAGCCGAGAGTCGAACACTGAAGCTTTCTTT	CASSRESNTEAFF
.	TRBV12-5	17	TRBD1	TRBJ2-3	TGTGCTAGTGGGACACGGACAGGTCAGTCTAGCACAGATACGCAGTATTTT	CASGTRTGQSSTDTQYF
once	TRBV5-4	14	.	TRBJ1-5	TGTGCCAGCAGCAGTGGGGGCATCGATCAGCCCCAGCATTTT	CASSSGGIDQPQHF
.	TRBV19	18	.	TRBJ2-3	TGTGCCAGTAGTATCCGGAGGGCGGGGGCCTCGCCCCCAGATACGCAGTATTTT	CASSIRRAGASPPDTQYF
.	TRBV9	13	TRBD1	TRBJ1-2	TGTGCCAGCAGCGACAGGGGCTCGAATGGCTACACCTTC	CASSDRGSNGYTF
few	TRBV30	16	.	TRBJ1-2	TGTGCCTGGAGTATCCCAAAGACTTACCCCAACTATGGCTACACCTTC	CAWSIPKTYPNYGYTF
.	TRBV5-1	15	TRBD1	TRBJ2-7	TGCGCCAGCGGATACCCTGGACAGGGGGCATACGAGCAGTACTTC	CASGYPGQGAYEQYF
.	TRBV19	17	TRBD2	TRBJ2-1	TGTGCCAGTAGTATAGCCGGGACTAGCGGGGGTCTCAATGAGCAGTTCTTC	CASSIAGTSGGLNEQFF
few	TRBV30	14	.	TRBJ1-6	TGTGCCTGTACTATTCAGGGAGGCAATTCACCCCTCCACTTT	CACTIQGGNSPLHF
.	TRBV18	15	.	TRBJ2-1	TGTGCCAGCTCACCCCCCCAGCGGCCCTACAATGAGCAGTTCTTC	CASSPPQRPYNEQFF
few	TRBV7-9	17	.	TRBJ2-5	TGTGCCAGCAGCTTACCGCGTCAAGGACTCTACCAAGAGACCCAGTACTTC	CASSLPRQGLYQETQYF
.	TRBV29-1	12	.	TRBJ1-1	TGCAGCGTTGTTGCCCCGGACACTGAAGCTTTCTTT	CSVVAPDTEAFF
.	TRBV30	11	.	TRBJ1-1	TGTGCCTGGAGTAAGGCAGGGGACGCTTTCTTT	CAWSKAGDAFF
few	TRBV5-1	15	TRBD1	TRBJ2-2	TGCGCCAGCAGCCGGGACAGGGTGAACACCGGGGAGCTGTTTTTT	CASSRDRVNTGELFF
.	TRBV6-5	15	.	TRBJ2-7	TGTGCCACCAGTAACAGGGAGTCGGGTTTCTACGAGCAGTACTTC	CATSNRESGFYEQYF
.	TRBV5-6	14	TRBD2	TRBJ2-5	TGTGCCAGCAGCTTACATAGCGGGGAAGAGACCCAGTACTTC	CASSLHSGEETQYF
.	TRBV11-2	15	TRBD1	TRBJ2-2	TGTGCCAGCAGCTATGACAGGGGTGGCACCGGGGAGCTGTTTTTT	CASSYDRGGTGELFF
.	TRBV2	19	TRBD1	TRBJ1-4	TGTGCCAGCAGTTCCTCCGGGACAGGGGGAAAAGGGGCTAATGAAAAACTGTTTTTT	CASSSSGTGGKGANEKLFF
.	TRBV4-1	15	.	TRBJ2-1	TGCGCCAGCAGCAGACTGTCAGCGTATAATGTCGAGCAGTTCTTC	CASSRLSAYNVEQFF